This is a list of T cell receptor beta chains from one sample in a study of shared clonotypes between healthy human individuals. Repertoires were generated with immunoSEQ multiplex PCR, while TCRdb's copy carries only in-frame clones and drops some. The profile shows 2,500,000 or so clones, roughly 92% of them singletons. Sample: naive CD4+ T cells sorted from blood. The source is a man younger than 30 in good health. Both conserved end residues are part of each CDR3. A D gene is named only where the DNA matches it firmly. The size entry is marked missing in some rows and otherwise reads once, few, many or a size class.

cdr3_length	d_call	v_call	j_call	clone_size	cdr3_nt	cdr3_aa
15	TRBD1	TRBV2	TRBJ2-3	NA	TGTGCCAGCAGTCTACCCGGGACAGGGGGTGATACGCAGTATTTT	CASSLPGTGGDTQYF
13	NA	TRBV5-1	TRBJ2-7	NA	TGCGCCAGCAGCTATACACAGGGCTACGAGCAGTACTTC	CASSYTQGYEQYF
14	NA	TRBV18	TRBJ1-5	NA	TGTGCCAGCTCCCCCCAGGGTAGCAATCAGCCCCAGCATTTT	CASSPQGSNQPQHF
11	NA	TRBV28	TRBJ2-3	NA	TGTGCCAGCAGCTTACGGGGGCGGGGGTATTTT	CASSLRGRGYF
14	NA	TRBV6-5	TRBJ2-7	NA	TGTGCCAGCAGTTACCTCCAGACTAGTTTTGAGCAGTACTTC	CASSYLQTSFEQYF
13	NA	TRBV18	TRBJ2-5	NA	TGTGCCAGCCGCCGCGGGGTAGAAGAGACCCAGTACTTC	CASRRGVEETQYF
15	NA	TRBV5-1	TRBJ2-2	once	TGCGCCAGCAGCCAGGGGGACTATCCCACCGGGGAGCTGTTTTTT	CASSQGDYPTGELFF
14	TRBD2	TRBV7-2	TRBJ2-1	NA	TGTGCCAGCAGCTTAGCGGGAGGGCGGGATGAGCAGTTCTTC	CASSLAGGRDEQFF
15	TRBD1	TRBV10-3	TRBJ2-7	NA	TGTGCCATCAGTGGGCAGGGGGCCCCCGGGTACGAGCAGTACTTC	CAISGQGAPGYEQYF
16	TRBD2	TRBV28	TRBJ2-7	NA	TGTGCCAGCAGTCTCCCCAGCGGGGGGGCCTTCTACGAGCAGTACTTC	CASSLPSGGAFYEQYF
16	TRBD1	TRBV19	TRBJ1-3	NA	TGTGCCAGTAGTACAACAACAGGGGGTGCTGGAAACACCATATATTTT	CASSTTTGGAGNTIYF
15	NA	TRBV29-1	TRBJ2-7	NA	TGCAGCGTTGAAGAAGGGGCAGGGGCATCCTACGAGCAGTACTTC	CSVEEGAGASYEQYF
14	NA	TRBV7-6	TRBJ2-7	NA	TGTGCCAGCAGACCAAGCCCAGCGGGCTACGAGCAGTACTTC	CASRPSPAGYEQYF
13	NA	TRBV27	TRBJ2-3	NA	TGTGCCAGCAGGAAACAGAGCACAGATACGCAGTATTTT	CASRKQSTDTQYF
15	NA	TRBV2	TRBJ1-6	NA	TGTGCCAGCAGCAGAGGAGTAGACTATAATTCACCCCTCCACTTT	CASSRGVDYNSPLHF
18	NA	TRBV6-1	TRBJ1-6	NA	TGTGCCAGCAGTGACGGTCAGGTGAGGGGCGCGGCTAATTCACCCCTCCACTTT	CASSDGQVRGAANSPLHF
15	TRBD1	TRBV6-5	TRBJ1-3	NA	TGTGCCAGCAGAGCCGACAGGGGGCCTGGAAACACCATATATTTT	CASRADRGPGNTIYF
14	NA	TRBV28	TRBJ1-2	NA	TGTGCCAGCGTACCGGACGGAACTAACTATGGCTACACCTTC	CASVPDGTNYGYTF
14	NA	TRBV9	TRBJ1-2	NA	TGTGCCAGCAGCGTCGGTGGACAAACCTATGGCTACACCTTC	CASSVGGQTYGYTF
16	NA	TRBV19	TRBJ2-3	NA	TGTGCCAGTAGCGACTCCGCCCGGGGGATTGAAGATACGCAGTATTTT	CASSDSARGIEDTQYF
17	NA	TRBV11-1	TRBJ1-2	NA	TGTGCCAGCAGCTCAGGGACCGGGACCGAATTTATCCGTGGCTACACCTTC	CASSSGTGTEFIRGYTF
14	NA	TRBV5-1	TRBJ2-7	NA	TGCGCCAGCAGCTTGTCGTCTGCCTCCTACGAGCAGTACTTC	CASSLSSASYEQYF
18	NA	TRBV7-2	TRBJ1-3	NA	TGTGCCAGCAGCGAATCCCGTGGGGCAGGGGCCGAAGGAAACACCATATATTTT	CASSESRGAGAEGNTIYF
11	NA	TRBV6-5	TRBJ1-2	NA	TGTGCCAGCAGTGGTGGGAATGGCTACACCTTC	CASSGGNGYTF
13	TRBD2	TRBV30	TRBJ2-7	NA	TGTGCCTGGAGGCGGGGGGTCGGCTACGAGCAGTACTTC	CAWRRGVGYEQYF
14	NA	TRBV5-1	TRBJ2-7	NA	TGCGCCAGCAGCTCCCAAGGACCAGGCTACGAGCAGTACTTC	CASSSQGPGYEQYF
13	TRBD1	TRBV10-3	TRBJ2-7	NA	TGTGCCAGCAGGGGGTTCCAAGCCTACGAGCAGTACTTC	CASRGFQAYEQYF
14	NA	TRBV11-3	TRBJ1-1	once	TGTGCCAGCAGCTTGGGACGGGGAAACACTGAAGCTTTCTTT	CASSLGRGNTEAFF
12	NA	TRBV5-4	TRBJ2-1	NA	TGTGCCAGCAGCCTATGGAGGGATGAGCAGTTCTTC	CASSLWRDEQFF
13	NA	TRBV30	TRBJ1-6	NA	TGTGCCTGGAGCCGAGAACAGGATTCACCCCTCCACTTT	CAWSREQDSPLHF
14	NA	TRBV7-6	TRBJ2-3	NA	TGTGCCAGCAGCTTGGGACGGAACACAGATACGCAGTATTTT	CASSLGRNTDTQYF
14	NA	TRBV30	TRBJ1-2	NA	TGTGCCTGGAGTGTACTTGGACGGGGCTTTGGCTACACCTTC	CAWSVLGRGFGYTF
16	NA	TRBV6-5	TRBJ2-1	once	TGTGCCAGCAGTTACTCGGGCGGGACTTCCTACAATGAGCAGTTCTTC	CASSYSGGTSYNEQFF
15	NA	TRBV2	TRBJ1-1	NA	TGTGCCAGCAGTCAACAGGCGTTAGTGGGGACTGAAGCTTTCTTT	CASSQQALVGTEAFF
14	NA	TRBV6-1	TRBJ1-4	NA	TGTGCCAGCAACTACGGCGCCCCGAATGAAAAACTGTTTTTT	CASNYGAPNEKLFF
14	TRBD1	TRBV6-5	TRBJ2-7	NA	TGTGCCAGCAGTCGGAGACAGGGGGGTAAAGAGCAGTACTTC	CASSRRQGGKEQYF
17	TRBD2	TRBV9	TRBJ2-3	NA	TGTGCCAGCAGCCCGATACCGGGACTAGCGGTCACAGATACGCAGTATTTT	CASSPIPGLAVTDTQYF
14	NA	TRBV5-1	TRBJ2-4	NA	TGCGCCAGCAGAAGAGACCTAGCCAAAAACATTCAGTACTTC	CASRRDLAKNIQYF
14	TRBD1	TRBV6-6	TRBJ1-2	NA	TGTGCCAGCAGTTACTCCGACAGGGTCTATGGCTACACCTTC	CASSYSDRVYGYTF
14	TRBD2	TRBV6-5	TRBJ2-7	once	TGTGCCAGCAGGCCACTAGCGGGAGGTCTCGAGCAGTACTTC	CASRPLAGGLEQYF
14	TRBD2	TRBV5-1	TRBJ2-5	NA	TGCGCCAGCAGCACGGGGGGACCTTCTGGGACCCAGTACTTC	CASSTGGPSGTQYF
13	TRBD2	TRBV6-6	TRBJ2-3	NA	TGTGCCAGCAGTAGCGGGGGGTCAGATACGCAGTATTTT	CASSSGGSDTQYF
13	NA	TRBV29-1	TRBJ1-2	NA	TGCAGCGTTGATTCCAGGGAGGCCTATGGCTACACCTTC	CSVDSREAYGYTF
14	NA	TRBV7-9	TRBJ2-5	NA	TGTGCCAGCAGCTTAGGACTAGATCAAGAGACCCAGTACTTC	CASSLGLDQETQYF
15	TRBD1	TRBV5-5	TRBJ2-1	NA	TGTGCCAGCAGCTCGAGGGGACAGGGGTTGACCGAGCAGTTCTTC	CASSSRGQGLTEQFF
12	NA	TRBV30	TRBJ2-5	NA	TGTGCCTGGAGCTTGACAAGGGAGACCCAGTACTTC	CAWSLTRETQYF
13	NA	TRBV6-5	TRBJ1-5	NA	TGTGCCAGCAGCCCTCCGGGCAATCAGCCCCAGCATTTT	CASSPPGNQPQHF
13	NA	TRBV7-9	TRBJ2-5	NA	TGTGCCAGCAGCTTAGGGAGCGTGGAGACCCAGTACTTC	CASSLGSVETQYF
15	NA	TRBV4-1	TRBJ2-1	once	TGCGCCAGCAGCCCCAGCGAGTTGTTGGGCAATGAGCAGTTCTTC	CASSPSELLGNEQFF
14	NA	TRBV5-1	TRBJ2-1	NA	TGCGCCAGCAGCTTGGTAGTCGAGGTCGGTGAGCAGTTCTTC	CASSLVVEVGEQFF
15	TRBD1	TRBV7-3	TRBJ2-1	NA	TGTGCCAGCAGCTTAATGGGACAGGGATCGAATGAGCAGTTCTTC	CASSLMGQGSNEQFF
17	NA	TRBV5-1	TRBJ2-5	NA	TGCGCCAGCAGACCTAATGAGTTAAGGGTCTCGGGGGAGACCCAGTACTTC	CASRPNELRVSGETQYF
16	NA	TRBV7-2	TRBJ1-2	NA	TGTGCCAGCAGCTTAGGGGGGACATCTCCTAACTATGGCTACACCTTC	CASSLGGTSPNYGYTF
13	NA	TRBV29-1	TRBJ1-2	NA	TGCAGCGTTGAAATTGCACCGACGTCTGGCTACACCTTC	CSVEIAPTSGYTF
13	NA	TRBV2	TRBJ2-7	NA	TGTGCCAGCAACGGGGCCGGGAACTACGAGCAGTACTTC	CASNGAGNYEQYF
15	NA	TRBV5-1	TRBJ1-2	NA	TGCGCCAGCAGCCCCCAGGCGACAGAGGGGTATGGCTACACCTTC	CASSPQATEGYGYTF